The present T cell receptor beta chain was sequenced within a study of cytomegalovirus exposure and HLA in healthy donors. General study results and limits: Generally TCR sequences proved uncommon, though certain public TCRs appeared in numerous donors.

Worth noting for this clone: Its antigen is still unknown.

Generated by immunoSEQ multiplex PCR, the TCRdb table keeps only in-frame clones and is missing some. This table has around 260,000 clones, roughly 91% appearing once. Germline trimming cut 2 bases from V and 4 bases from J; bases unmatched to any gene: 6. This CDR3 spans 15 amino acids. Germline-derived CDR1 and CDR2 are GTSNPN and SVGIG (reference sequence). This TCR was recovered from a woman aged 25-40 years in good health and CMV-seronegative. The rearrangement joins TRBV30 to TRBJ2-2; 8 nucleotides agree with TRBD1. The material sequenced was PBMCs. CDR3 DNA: TGTGCCTGGAGTCGTGGACAGGGCGCCACCGGGGAGCTGTTTTTT. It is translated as CAWSRGQGATGELFF.